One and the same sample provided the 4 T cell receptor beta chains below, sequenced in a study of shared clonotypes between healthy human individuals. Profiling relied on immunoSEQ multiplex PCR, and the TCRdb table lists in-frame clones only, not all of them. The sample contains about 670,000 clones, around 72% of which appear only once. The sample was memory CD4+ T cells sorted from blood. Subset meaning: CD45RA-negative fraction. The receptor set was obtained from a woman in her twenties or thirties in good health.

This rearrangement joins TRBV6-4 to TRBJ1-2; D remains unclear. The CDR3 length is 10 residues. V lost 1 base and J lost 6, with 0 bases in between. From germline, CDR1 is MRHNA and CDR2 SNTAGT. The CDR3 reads CASSDYGYTF. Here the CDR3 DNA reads TGTGCCAGCAGTGACTATGGCTACACCTTC.

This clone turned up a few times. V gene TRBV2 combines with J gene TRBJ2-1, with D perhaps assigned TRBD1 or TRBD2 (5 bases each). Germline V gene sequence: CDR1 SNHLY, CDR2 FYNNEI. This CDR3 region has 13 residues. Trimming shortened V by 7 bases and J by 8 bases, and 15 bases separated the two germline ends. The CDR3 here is CASTPLRDHEQFF. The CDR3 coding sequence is TGTGCCAGCACCCCTTTAAGGGACCATGAGCAGTTCTTC.

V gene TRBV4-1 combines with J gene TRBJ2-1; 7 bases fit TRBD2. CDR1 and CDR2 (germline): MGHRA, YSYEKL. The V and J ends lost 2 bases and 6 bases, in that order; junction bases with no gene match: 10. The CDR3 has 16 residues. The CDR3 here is CASSQHFTSAGNEQFF. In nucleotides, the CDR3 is TGCGCCAGCAGCCAACACTTTACTAGCGCCGGCAATGAGCAGTTCTTC.

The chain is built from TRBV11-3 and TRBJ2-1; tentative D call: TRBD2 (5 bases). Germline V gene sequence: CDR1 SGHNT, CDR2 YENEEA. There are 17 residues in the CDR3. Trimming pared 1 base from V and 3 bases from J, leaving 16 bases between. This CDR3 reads CASSLGHIQAGYNEQFF. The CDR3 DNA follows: TGTGCCAGCAGCTTAGGTCATATTCAGGCGGGCTACAATGAGCAGTTCTTC.